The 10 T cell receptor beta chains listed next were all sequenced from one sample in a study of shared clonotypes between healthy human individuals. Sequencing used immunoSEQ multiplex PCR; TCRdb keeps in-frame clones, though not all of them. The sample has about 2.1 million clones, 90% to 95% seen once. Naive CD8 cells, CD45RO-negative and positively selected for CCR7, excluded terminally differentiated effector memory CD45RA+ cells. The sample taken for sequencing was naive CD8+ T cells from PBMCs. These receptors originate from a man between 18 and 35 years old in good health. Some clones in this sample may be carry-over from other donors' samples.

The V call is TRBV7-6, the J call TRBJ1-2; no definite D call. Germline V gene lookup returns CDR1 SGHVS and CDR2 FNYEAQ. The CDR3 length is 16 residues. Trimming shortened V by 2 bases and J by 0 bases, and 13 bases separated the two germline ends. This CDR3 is CASSLMAAGANYGYTF. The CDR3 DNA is TGTGCCAGCAGCTTAATGGCAGCAGGAGCTAACTATGGCTACACCTTC. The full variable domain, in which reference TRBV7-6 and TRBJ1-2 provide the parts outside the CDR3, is GAGVSQSPRYKVTKRGQDVALRCDPISGHVSLYWYRQALGQGPEFLTYFNYEAQQDKSGLPNDRFSAERPEGSISTLTIQRTEQRDSAMYRCASSLMAAGANYGYTFGSGTRLTVV.

In DNA, the CDR3 is TGTGCCAGCAGTTGGACTAGCGGGAGCTATGAGCAGTTCTTC. Its translation: CASSWTSGSYEQFF. The J gene is TRBJ2-1, the V gene TRBV28; 13 bases map to TRBD2. There are 14 residues in the CDR3. V gave up 4 bases and J gave up 8 bases; unmatched junction bases: 2. CDR1 MDHEN and CDR2 SYDVKM come from the germline V gene.

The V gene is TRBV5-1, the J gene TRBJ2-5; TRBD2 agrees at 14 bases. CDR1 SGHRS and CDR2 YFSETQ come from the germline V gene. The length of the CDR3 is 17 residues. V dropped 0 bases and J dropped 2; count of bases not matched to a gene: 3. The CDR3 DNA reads TGCGCCAGCAGCTTGGGACTAGCGGGAGGGCCTCAAGAGACCCAGTACTTC. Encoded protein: CASSLGLAGGPQETQYF.

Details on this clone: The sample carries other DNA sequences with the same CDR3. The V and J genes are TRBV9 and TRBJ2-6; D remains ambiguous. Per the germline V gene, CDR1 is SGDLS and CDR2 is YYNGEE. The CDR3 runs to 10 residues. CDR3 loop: CASGANVLTF. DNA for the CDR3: TGTGCTTCTGGGGCCAACGTCCTGACTTTC.

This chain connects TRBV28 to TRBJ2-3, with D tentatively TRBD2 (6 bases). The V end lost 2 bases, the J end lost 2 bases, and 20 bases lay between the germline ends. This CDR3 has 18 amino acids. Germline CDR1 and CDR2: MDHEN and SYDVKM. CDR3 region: CASSLLLFGRDVTDTQYF. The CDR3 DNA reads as TGTGCCAGCAGTTTACTACTCTTTGGGCGGGACGTCACAGATACGCAGTATTTT.

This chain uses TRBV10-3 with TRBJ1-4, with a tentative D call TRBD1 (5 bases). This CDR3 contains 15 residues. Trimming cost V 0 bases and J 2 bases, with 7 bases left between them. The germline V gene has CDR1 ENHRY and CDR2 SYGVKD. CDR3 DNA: TGTGCCATCAGTGAGTCGGGGGGTACTAATGAAAAACTGTTTTTT. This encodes CAISESGGTNEKLFF.

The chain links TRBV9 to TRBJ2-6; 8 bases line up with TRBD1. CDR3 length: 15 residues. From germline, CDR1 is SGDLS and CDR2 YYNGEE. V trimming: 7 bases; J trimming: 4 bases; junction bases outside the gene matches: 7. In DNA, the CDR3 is TGTGCCAGCGCGGGACAGGATCCCGGGGCCAACGTCCTGACTTTC. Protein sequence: CASAGQDPGANVLTF.

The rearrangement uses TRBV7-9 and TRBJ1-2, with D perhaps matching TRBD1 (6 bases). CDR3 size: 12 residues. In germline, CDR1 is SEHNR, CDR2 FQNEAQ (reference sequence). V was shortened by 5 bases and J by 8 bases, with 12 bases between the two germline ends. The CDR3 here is CASSPQGFGYTF. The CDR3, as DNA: TGTGCCAGCAGCCCACAGGGTTTCGGCTACACCTTC.

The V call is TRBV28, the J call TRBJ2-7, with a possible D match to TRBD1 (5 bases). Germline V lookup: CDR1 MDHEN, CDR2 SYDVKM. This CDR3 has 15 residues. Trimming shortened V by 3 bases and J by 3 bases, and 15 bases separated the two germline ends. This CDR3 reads CASSFRPGKHYEQYF. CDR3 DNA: TGTGCCAGCAGTTTCCGGCCAGGGAAACACTACGAGCAGTACTTC.

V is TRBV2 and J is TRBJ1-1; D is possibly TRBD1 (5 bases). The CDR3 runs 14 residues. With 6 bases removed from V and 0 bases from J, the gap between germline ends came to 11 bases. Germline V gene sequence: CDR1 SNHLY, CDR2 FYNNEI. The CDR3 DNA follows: TGTGCCAGCAGCCCTGACAGCATGAACACTGAAGCTTTCTTT. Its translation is CASSPDSMNTEAFF.